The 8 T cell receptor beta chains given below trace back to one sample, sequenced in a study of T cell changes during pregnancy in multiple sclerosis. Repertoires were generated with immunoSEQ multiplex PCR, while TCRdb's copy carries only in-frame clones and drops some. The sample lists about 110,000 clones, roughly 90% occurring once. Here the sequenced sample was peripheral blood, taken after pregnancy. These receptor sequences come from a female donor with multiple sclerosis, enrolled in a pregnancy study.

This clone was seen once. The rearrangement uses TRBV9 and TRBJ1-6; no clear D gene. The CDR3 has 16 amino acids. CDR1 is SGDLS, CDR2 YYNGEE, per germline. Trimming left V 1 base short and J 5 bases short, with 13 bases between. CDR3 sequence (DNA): TGTGCCAGCAGCGTAAGCCCCCAGGTGGATAATTCACCCCTCCACTTT. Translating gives CASSVSPQVDNSPLHF.

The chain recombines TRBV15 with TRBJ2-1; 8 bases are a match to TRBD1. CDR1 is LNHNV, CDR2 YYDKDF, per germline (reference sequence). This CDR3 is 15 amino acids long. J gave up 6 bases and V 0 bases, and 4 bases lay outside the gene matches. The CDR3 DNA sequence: TGTGCCACCAGCAGAGAAGGGACAGGACTCAATGAGCAGTTCTTC. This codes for CATSREGTGLNEQFF. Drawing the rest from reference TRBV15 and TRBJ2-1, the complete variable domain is DAMVIQNPRYQVTQFGKPVTLSCSQTLNHNVMYWYQQKSSQAPKLLFHYYDKDFNNEADTPDNFQSRRPNTSFCFLDIRSPGLGDTAMYLCATSREGTGLNEQFFGPGTRLTVL.

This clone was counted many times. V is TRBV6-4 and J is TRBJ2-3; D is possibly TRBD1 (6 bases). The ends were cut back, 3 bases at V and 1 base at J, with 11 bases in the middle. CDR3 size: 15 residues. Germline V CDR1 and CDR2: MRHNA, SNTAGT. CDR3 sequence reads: CASSESAGGTDTQYF. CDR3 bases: TGTGCCAGCAGTGAATCGGCAGGGGGCACAGATACGCAGTATTTT.

CDR3 coding DNA: TGTGCCAGTAGTTCACAGGCCGCGAACACCGGGGAGCTGTTTTTT. This codes for CASSSQAANTGELFF. The chain carries TRBV19 and TRBJ2-2; maybe TRBD1 (5 bases). V lost 5 bases and J 0 bases, leaving 10 bases between the germline ends. Germline CDR1 is LNHDA and CDR2 is SQIVND (reference sequence). The CDR3 spans 15 residues.

The CDR3 here is CASSLATLAGNPGTDTQYF. CDR3 nucleotide sequence: TGCGCCAGCAGCTTGGCAACGCTAGCGGGAAACCCGGGGACAGATACGCAGTATTTT. The chain uses TRBV5-1 and TRBJ2-3; 9 bases align to TRBD2. V shed 0 bases and J 3 bases; nucleotides not matched to a gene: 14. CDR1 and CDR2 (germline): SGHRS, YFSETQ. This CDR3 is built from 19 residues. The complete variable domain, with remaining parts taken from reference TRBV5-1 and TRBJ2-3, reads KAGVTQTPRYLIKTRGQQVTLSCSPISGHRSVSWYQQTPGQGLQFLFEYFSETQRNKGNFPGRFSGRQFSNSRSEMNVSTLELGDSALYLCASSLATLAGNPGTDTQYFGPGTRLTVL.

This chain's CDR3 is CASSEAGGEQYF. The DNA for the CDR3 is TGTGCCAGCAGTGAAGCGGGGGGAGAGCAGTACTTC. The chain joins TRBV6-1 to TRBJ2-7, with D perhaps matching TRBD2 (6 bases). Germline CDR1 and CDR2: MNHNS and SASEGT. The V gene lost 0 bases and the J gene lost 7 bases, with 7 bases spanning the gap. CDR3 size: 12 residues.

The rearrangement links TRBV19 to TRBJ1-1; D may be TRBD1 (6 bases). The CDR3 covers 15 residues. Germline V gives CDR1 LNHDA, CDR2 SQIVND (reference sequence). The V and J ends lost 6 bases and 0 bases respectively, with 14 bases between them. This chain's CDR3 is CASSRPDRLNTEAFF. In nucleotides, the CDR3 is TGTGCCAGTAGCCGCCCGGACAGACTGAACACTGAAGCTTTCTTT.

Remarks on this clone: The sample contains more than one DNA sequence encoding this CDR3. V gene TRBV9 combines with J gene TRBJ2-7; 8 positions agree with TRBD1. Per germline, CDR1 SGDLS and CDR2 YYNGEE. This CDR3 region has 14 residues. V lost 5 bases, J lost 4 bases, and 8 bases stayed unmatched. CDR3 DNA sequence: TGTGCCAGCAGTGCCGGGACAGGTGGATACGAGCAGTACTTC. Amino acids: CASSAGTGGYEQYF.